These T cell receptor beta chains were read from a single sample in a study of monozygotic twins with inflammatory bowel disease. TCRdb reprocessed the 5' RACE reads, with one entry per CDR3 protein and no DNA. This sample contains about 160,000 distinct CDR3 sequences. Sequencing input: blood. The receptors here all came from a human donor with ulcerative colitis or Crohn's disease, or a healthy co-twin of an affected twin (not recorded which). The CDR3 runs from the conserved cysteine through the conserved F or W. Each record gives: J gene, V gene, CDR3 protein.

TRBJ1-3 TRBV10-3 CASQGSGNTIYF
TRBJ2-2 TRBV5-4 CASSSPTGDTGELFF
TRBJ1-5 TRBV29-1 CSVADSNQPQHF
TRBJ2-1 TRBV5-1 CASSLGGGVDEQFF
TRBJ2-3 TRBV20-1 CSAPKRRAGDVADTQYF
TRBJ2-5 TRBV7-2 CASSLVAGGLETQYF
TRBJ2-7 TRBV7-9 CASSVPSGSAEQYF
TRBJ1-4 TRBV7-9 CASSSLQGRGNEKLFF
TRBJ2-1 TRBV5-1 CASSLEAVNNEQFF
TRBJ2-1 TRBV2 CASRETGAGSDEQFF
TRBJ2-7 TRBV5-4 CASSARAARYEQYF
TRBJ2-7 TRBV30 CASQPGGSEQYF
TRBJ2-7 TRBV27 CASSFGISQYF
TRBJ2-1 TRBV15 CATSRNNEQFF
TRBJ1-4 TRBV4-3 CASSRTISGQGWEKLFF
TRBJ1-4 TRBV6-6 CASSLSGQTEKLFF
TRBJ2-7 TRBV30 CAWSQGYEQYF
TRBJ1-1 TRBV5-1 CASSLTGTNTEAFF
TRBJ1-5 TRBV9 CASSVGTSNQPQHF
TRBJ2-7 TRBV15 CATSDPDRAYSYEQYF
TRBJ2-2 TRBV5-1 CASSLVGKNTGELFF
TRBJ1-1 TRBV12-3/TRBV12-4 CASNLDRGQATEAFF
TRBJ1-5 TRBV30 CAWSVRGNQPQHF
TRBJ2-7 TRBV20-1 CSAREADRVLYEQYF
TRBJ2-3 TRBV28 CASTYGGKGTDTQYF
TRBJ2-7 TRBV20-1 CSARERPTYEQYF
TRBJ2-1 TRBV5-1 CASSWGQATIIYNEQFF
TRBJ1-2 TRBV7-2 CASSLGGGGRTNYGYTF
TRBJ1-6 TRBV7-9 CASSSSGTGAYNSPLHF
TRBJ1-5 TRBV6-5 CASSSGTSNQPQHF
TRBJ2-7 TRBV5-1 CASSWDRSYEQYF
TRBJ2-1 TRBV20-1 CSARAEDRGAYNEQFF
TRBJ2-1 TRBV4-1 CASSQDWSGRGNEQFF
TRBJ1-2 TRBV15 CATSTLREHGYTF
TRBJ2-2 TRBV6-4 CASSDKGMDTGELFF
TRBJ2-2 TRBV7-7 CASSLKMGPAGELFF
TRBJ2-2 TRBV7-2 CASSFGTSANTGELFF
TRBJ2-3 TRBV5-4 CASPRGEEKDTQYF
TRBJ1-2 TRBV5-1 CASSPGGARGDGYTF
TRBJ2-7 TRBV27 CASSPRAVYEQYF
TRBJ1-5 TRBV2 CASSRDRARSFDGQPQHF
TRBJ2-3 TRBV12-3/TRBV12-4 CASSLSRLAPDTQYF
TRBJ2-2 TRBV29-1 CSVRVAGGRTGELFF
TRBJ2-1 TRBV5-5 CASSLVGRGSNEQFF
TRBJ1-1 TRBV6-5 CASSTPDRAGAFF
TRBJ2-3 TRBV5-1 CASSWAAGDTQYF
TRBJ1-2 TRBV6-5 CASSYSGQGGYTF